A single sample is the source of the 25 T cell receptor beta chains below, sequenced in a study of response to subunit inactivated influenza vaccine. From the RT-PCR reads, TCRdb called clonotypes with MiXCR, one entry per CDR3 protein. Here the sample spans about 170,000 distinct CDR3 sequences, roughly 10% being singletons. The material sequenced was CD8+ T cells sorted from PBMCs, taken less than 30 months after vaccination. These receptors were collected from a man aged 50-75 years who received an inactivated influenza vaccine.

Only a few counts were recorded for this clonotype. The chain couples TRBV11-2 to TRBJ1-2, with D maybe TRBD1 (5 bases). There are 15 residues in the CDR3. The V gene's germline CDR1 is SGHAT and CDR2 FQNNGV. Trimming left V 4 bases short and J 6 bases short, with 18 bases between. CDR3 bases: TGTGCCAGCAGCTCACCTATTGGGCAGGGCGATGGCTACACCTTC. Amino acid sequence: CASSSPIGQGDGYTF.

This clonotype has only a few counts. The CDR3 nucleotides are TGTGCCAGTAAACTCCACCCTGGATACAATGAGCAGTTCTTC. Protein sequence: CASKLHPGYNEQFF. The V call is TRBV6-2 or TRBV6-3, the J call TRBJ2-1; D ambiguous. Between the trimmed V and J ends, which lost 9 bases and 4 bases, there was a span of 16 bases. Per the germline V gene, CDR1 is MNHEY and CDR2 is SVGEGT. The CDR3 extends over 14 amino acids.

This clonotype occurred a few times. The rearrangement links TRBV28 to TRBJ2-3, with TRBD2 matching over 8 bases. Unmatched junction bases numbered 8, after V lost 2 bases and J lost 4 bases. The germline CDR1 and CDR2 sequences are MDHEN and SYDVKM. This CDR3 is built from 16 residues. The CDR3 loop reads CASSLTALAASDTQYF. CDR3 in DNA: TGTGCCAGCAGTTTAACCGCACTAGCGGCTTCAGATACGCAGTATTTT.

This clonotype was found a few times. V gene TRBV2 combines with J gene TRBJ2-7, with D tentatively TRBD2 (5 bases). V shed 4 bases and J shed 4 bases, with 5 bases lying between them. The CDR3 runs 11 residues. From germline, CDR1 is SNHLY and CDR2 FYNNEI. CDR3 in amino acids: CASSGRYEQYF. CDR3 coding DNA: TGTGCCAGCAGTGGGAGGTACGAGCAGTACTTC.

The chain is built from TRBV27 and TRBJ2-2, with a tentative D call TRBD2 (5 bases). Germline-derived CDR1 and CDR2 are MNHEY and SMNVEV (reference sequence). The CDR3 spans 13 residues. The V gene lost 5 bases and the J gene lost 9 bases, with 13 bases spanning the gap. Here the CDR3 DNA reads TGTGCCAGCAGTCTCCGAGGAGGTTGGGAGCTGTTTTTT. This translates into CASSLRGGWELFF.

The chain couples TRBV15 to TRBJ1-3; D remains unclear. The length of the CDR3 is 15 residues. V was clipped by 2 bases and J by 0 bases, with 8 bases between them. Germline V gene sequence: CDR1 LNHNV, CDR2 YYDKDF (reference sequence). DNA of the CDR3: TGTGCCACCAGCAGAAGGAGGCCCTCTGGAAACACCATATATTTT. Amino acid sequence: CATSRRRPSGNTIYF.

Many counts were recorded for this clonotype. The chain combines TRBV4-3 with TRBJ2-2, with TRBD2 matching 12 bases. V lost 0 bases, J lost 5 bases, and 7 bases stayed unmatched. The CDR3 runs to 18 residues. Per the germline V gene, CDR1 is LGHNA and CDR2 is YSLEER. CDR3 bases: TGCGCCAGCAGCCAAGATCAGGCTAGCGGGAGGGTGACCGGGGAGCTGTTTTTT. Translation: CASSQDQASGRVTGELFF.

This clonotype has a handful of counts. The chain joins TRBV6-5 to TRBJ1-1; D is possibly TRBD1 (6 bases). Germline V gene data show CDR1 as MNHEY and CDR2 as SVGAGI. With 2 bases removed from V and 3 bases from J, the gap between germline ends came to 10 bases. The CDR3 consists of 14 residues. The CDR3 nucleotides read TGTGCCAGCAGTTACCGGGACACCGACACTGAAGCTTTCTTT. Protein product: CASSYRDTDTEAFF.

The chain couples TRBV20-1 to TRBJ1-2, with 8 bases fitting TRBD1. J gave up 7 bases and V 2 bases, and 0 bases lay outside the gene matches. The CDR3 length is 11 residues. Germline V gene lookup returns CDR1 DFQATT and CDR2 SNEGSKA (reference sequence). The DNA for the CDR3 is TGCAGTGCTAGACAGGGGGCTGGCTACACCTTC. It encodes CSARQGAGYTF.

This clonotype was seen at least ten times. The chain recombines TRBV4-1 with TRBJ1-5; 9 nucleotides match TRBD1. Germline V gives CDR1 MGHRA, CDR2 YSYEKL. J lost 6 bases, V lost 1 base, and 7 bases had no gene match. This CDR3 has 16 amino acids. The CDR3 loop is CASSQVPGQGFQPQHF. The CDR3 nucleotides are TGCGCCAGCAGCCAAGTCCCCGGACAGGGGTTTCAGCCCCAGCATTTT.

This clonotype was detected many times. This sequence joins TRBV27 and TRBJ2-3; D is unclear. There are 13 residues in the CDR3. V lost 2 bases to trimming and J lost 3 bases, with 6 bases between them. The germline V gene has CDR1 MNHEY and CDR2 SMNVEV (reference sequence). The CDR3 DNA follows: TGTGCCAGCAGTTTACTGGGGACAGATACGCAGTATTTT. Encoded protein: CASSLLGTDTQYF.

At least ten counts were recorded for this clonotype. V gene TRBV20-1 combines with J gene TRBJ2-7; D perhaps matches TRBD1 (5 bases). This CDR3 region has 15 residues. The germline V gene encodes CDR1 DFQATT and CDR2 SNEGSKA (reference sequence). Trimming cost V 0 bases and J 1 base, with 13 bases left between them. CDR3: CSAREGAVPSYEQYF. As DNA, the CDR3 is TGCAGTGCTAGAGAAGGGGCAGTTCCTTCCTACGAGCAGTACTTC.

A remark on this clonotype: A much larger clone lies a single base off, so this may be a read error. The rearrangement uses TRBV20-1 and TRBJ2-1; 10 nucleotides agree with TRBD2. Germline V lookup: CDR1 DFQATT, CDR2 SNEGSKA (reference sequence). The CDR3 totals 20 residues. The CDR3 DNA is TGCTGTGCTAGAGATCTGGGACTAGCGCTCCCGAAAGTAGGCGCGGATGAGCAGTTCTTC. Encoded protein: CCARDLGLALPKVGADEQFF.

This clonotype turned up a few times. The CDR3 DNA is TGTGCCAGCAGCTTATTGGACAGGGGTCCTGGGGAGCTGTTTTTT. Its protein product is CASSLLDRGPGELFF. This sequence joins TRBV7-9 and TRBJ2-2; TRBD1 agrees at 9 bases. The germline V gene encodes CDR1 SEHNR and CDR2 FQNEAQ (reference sequence). CDR3 length: 15 amino acids. The junction had 6 bases not matched to a gene; V was cut back by 2 bases and J by 8 bases.

The CDR3 spells CASTETTGANVLTF. DNA for the CDR3: TGTGCCAGCACTGAGACAACTGGGGCCAACGTCCTGACTTTC. The J gene is TRBJ2-6, the V gene TRBV6-1; D is undetermined. The CDR3 runs 14 residues. Trimming pared 7 bases from V and 2 bases from J, leaving 9 bases between. Per the germline V gene, CDR1 is MNHNS and CDR2 is SASEGT.

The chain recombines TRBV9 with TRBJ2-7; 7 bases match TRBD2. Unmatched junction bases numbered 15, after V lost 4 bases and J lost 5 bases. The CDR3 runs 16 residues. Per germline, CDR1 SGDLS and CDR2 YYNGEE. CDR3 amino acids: CASSPSGGGSVHEQYF. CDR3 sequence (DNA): TGTGCCAGCAGCCCGAGTGGTGGCGGGAGTGTTCACGAGCAGTACTTC.

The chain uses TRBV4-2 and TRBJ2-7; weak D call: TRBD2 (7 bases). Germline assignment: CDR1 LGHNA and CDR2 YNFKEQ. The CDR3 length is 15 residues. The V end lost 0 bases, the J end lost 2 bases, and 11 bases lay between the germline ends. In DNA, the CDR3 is TGTGCCAGCAGCCAAGATAGGGGGGGCCCCTACGAGCAGTACTTC. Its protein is CASSQDRGGPYEQYF.

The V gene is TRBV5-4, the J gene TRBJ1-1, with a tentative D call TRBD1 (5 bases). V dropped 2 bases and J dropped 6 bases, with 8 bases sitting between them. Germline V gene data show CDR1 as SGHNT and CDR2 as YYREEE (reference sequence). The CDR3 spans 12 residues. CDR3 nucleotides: TGTGCCAGCAGCTTTTGGGGGGCTGAAGCTTTCTTT. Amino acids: CASSFWGAEAFF.

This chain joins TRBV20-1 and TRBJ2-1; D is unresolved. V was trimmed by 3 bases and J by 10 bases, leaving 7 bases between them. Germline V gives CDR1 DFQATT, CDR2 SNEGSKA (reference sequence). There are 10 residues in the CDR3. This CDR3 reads CSASYSEQFF. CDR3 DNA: TGCAGTGCTAGTTATTCAGAGCAGTTCTTC.

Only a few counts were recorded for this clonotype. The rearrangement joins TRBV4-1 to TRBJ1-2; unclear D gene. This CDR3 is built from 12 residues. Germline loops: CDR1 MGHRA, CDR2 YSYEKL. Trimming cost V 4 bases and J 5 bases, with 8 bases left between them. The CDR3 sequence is CASSLGEYGYTF. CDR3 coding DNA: TGCGCCAGCAGCCTCGGGGAGTATGGCTACACCTTC.

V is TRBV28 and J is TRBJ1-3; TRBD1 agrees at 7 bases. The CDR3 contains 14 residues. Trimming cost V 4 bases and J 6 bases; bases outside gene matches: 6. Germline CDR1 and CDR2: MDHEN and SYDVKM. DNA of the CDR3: TGTGCCAGCAGTTCGACAGGGTCGTTAAACACCATATATTTT. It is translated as CASSSTGSLNTIYF. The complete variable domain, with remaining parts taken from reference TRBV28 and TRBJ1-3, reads DVKVTQSSRYLVKRTGEKVFLECVQDMDHENMFWYRQDPGLGLRLIYFSYDVKMKEKGDIPEGYSVSREKKERFSLILESASTNQTSMYLCASSSTGSLNTIYFGEGSWLTVV.

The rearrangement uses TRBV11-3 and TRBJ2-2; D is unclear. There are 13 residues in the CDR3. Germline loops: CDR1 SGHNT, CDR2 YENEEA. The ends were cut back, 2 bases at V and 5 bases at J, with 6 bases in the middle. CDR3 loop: CASSLFRTGELFF. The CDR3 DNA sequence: TGTGCCAGCAGCTTATTCCGGACCGGGGAGCTGTTTTTT.

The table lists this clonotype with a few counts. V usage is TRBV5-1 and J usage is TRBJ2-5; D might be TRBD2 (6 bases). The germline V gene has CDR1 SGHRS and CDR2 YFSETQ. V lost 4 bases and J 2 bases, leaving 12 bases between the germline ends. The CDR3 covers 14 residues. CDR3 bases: TGCGCCAGCAGCGGCGGGACTGAACAAGAGACCCAGTACTTC. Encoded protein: CASSGGTEQETQYF.

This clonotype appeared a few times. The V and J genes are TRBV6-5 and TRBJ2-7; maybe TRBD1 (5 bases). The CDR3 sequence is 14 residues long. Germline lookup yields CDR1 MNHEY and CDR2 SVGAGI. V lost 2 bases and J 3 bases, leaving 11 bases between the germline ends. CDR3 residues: CASSYGIDSYEQYF. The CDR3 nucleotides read TGTGCCAGCAGTTACGGGATCGACAGCTACGAGCAGTACTTC.

The CDR3 reads CATSRLDDRAEAFF. The DNA for the CDR3 is TGTGCCACCAGCAGACTGGATGACAGGGCTGAAGCTTTCTTT. The V and J genes are TRBV15 and TRBJ1-1; 7 bases are shared with TRBD1. Germline CDR1 reads LNHNV; CDR2 reads YYDKDF (reference sequence). Trimming removed 2 bases from V and 6 bases from J; junction bases left unmatched: 6. This CDR3 is 14 amino acids long. Complete variable domain (other parts from reference TRBV15 and TRBJ1-1): DAMVIQNPRYQVTQFGKPVTLSCSQTLNHNVMYWYQQKSSQAPKLLFHYYDKDFNNEADTPDNFQSRRPNTSFCFLDIRSPGLGDTAMYLCATSRLDDRAEAFFGQGTRLTVV.